What follows is one TCR beta chain and its context. The data are from a study of control samples from healthy donors and cancer patients. Using immunoSEQ multiplex PCR, the repertoire was profiled, and TCRdb retains in-frame clones only, with some absent. This table has some 79,000 clones, approximately 89% appearing once. The clonotype comes from a man between 50 and 59 years old in good health. The sample was blood.

This CDR3 reads CASSLLTGTGSSGYTF. The CDR3 DNA reads as TGTGCCAGCAGCCTCCTTACGGGGACAGGGAGCTCTGGCTACACCTTC. This rearrangement joins TRBV3-1 (or the pseudogene TRBV3-2) to TRBJ1-2; the match to TRBD1 covers 9 bases. The CDR3 covers 16 residues. V lost 4 bases and J lost 7; bases outside the gene matches: 13. Germline lookup yields CDR1 LGHDT and CDR2 YNNKEL (reference sequence).